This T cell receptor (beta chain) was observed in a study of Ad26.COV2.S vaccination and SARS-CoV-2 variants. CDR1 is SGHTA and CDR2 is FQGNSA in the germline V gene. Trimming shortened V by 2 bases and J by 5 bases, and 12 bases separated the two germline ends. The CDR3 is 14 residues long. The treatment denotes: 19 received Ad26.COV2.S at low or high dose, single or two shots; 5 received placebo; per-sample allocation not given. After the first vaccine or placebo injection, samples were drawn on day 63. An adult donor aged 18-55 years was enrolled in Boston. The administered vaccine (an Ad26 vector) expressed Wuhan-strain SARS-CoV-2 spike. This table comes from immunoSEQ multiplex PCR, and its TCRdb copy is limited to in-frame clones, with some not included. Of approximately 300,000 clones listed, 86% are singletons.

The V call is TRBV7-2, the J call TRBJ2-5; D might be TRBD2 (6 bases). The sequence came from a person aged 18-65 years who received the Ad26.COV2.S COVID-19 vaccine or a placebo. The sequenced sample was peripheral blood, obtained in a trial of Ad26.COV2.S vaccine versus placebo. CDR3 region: CASSLYGAGETQYF. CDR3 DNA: TGTGCCAGCAGCTTATACGGCGCGGGGGAGACCCAGTACTTC.